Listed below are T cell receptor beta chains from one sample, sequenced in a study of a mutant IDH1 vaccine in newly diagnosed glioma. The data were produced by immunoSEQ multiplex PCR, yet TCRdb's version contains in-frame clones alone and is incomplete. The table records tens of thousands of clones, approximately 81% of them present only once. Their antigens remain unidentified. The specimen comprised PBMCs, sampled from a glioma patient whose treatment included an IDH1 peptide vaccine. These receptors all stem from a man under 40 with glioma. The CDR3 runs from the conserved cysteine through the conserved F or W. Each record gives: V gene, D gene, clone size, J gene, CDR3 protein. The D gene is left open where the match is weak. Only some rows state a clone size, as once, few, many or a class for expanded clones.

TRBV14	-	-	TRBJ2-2	CASSPTTANTGELFF
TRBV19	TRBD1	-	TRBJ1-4	CASSDRGEKLFF
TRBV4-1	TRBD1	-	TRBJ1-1	CASSRTGANTEAFF
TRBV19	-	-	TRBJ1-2	CASSPLGAGYGYTF
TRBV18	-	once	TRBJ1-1	CASSPPLGHTKAFF
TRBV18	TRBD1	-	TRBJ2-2	CASLNQRQGDGGELFF
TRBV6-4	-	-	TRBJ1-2	CASTEDERYGYTF
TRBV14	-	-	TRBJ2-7	CASSPDRESYEQYF
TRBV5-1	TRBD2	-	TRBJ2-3	CASKSGGSTDTQYF
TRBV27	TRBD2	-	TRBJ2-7	CASSLYFRPSGFHEQYF
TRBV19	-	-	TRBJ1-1	CASSFGTPGTEAFF
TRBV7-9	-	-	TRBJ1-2	CASSSSFRRRQGYTF
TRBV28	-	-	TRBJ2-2	CASSLIGVTGELFF
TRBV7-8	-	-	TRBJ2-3	CASSIQGSTDTQYF
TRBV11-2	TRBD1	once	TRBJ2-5	CASSLGTVKTQYF
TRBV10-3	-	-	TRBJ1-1	CAISDPREGGNTEAFF
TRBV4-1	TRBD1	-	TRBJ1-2	CASSQGDRVGYGYTF
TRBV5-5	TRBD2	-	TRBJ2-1	CASSHQAGSYNEQFF
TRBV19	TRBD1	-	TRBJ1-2	CASSIVLRGRNGYTF
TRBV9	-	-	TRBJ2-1	CASSVGAGDYNEQFF
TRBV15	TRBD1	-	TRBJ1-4	CATSRTAAGGNEKLFF
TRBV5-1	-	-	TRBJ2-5	CASSLGRGQETQYF